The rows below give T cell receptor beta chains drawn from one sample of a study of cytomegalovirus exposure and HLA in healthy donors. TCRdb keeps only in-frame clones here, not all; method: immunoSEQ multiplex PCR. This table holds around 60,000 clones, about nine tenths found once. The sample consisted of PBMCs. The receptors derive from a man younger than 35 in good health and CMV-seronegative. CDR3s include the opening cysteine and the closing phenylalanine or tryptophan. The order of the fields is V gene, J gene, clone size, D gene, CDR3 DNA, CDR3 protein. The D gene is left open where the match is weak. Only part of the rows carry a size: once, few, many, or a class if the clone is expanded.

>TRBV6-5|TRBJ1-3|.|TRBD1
TGTGCCAGCAGTCCACAGGGGAGCTCTGGAAACACCATATATTTT
CASSPQGSSGNTIYF
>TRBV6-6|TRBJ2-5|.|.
TGTGCCAGCAGGAAAGTCGAGAGCCTAGAGACCCAGTACTTC
CASRKVESLETQYF
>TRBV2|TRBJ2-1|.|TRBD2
TGTGCCAGCACGTTGACTAGCGCGGGAACCTACAATGAGCAGTTCTTC
CASTLTSAGTYNEQFF
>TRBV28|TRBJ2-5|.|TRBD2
TGTGCCAGCAGTCCCTACCCACGTAGCGGGAGTACGGTGGTGGAGACCCAGTACTTC
CASSPYPRSGSTVVETQYF
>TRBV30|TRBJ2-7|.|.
TGTGCCTGGAGCGAGACAACATCCTACGAGCAGTACTTC
CAWSETTSYEQYF
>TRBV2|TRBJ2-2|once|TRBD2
TGTGCCAGCAGTGACCAGCGGGAGGGCCCTATCACCGGGGAGCTGTTTTTT
CASSDQREGPITGELFF
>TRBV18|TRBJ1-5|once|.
TGTGCCAGCTCACCAGGCGGTCAGCCCCAGCATTTT
CASSPGGQPQHF
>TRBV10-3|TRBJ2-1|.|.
TGTGCCACTCGATTGGGGCTATCCTACAATGAGCAGTTCTTC
CATRLGLSYNEQFF
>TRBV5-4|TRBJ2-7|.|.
TGTGCCAGCAGCCTCGACAGGAGCCACTCCTACGAGCAGTACTTC
CASSLDRSHSYEQYF
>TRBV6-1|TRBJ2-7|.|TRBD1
TGTGCCAGCAGAACCGGGACAGGGGTATCCTACGAGCAGTACTTC
CASRTGTGVSYEQYF
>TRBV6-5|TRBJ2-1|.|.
TGTGCCAGCAGTTACTCGTGGGGCTCAATGAATGAGCAGTTCTTC
CASSYSWGSMNEQFF
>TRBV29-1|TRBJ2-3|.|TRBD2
TGCAGCGTTTGCTGGACTAGCGGGGAACTCCCAGATACGCAGTATTTT
CSVCWTSGELPDTQYF
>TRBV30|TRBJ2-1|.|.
TGTGCCTGGAGTGTGTCTTTCAATGAGCAGTTCTTC
CAWSVSFNEQFF
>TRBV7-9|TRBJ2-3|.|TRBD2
TGTGCCAGCAGCCTGGGACTAGCGGTGAGCACAGATACGCAGTATTTT
CASSLGLAVSTDTQYF
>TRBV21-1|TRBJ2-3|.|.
TGTGCCAGCAGCAAAGCGCTCTGGGCCAGCACAGATACGCAGTATTTT
CASSKALWASTDTQYF
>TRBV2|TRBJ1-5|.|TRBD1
TGTGCCAGCAGTGACTCAGGGGGCGTTCGTCAGCCCCAGCATTTT
CASSDSGGVRQPQHF
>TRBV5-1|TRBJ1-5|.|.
TGCGCCAGCAGCTTGACACCGAGCAATCAGCCCCAGCATTTT
CASSLTPSNQPQHF
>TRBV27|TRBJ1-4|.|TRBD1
TGTGCCAGCAGTTGGACAGGGGCGCGGGGTGGGGAGAAACTGTTTTTT
CASSWTGARGGEKLFF
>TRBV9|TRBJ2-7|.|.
TGTGCCAGCAGCCGTTCAGGGGAGCACTACGAGCAGTACTTC
CASSRSGEHYEQYF
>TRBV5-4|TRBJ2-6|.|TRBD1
TGTGCCAGCAGTGGGCCTGGGACAGGGGCTTCGGGGGCCAACGTCCTGACTTTC
CASSGPGTGASGANVLTF
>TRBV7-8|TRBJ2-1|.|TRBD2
TGTGCCAGCAGCCCGCGGACTAGCATCGTTCCCCACAATGAGCAGTTCTTC
CASSPRTSIVPHNEQFF
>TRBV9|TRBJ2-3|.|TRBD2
TGTGCCAGCAGACTGGGACTAGCAGTACCAGATACGCAGTATTTT
CASRLGLAVPDTQYF
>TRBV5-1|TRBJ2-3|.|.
TGCGCCAGCAGCTTTGGCGGGTCAGCGAGGAGCACAGATACGCAGTATTTT
CASSFGGSARSTDTQYF
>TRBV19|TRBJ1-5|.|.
TGTGCCAGTAGTATCGACAGTCTCAAGACCCAGCATTTT
CASSIDSLKTQHF
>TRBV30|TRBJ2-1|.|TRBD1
TGTGCCTGGAGCAGGGGGCGTCATGAGCAGTTCTTC
CAWSRGRHEQFF
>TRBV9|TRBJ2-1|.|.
TGTGCCAGCAGCTTCCCGGGCGGGCCCCAAAATGAGCAGTTCTTC
CASSFPGGPQNEQFF
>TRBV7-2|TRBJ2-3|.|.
TGTGCCAGCAGCCCCCGAGATACGCAGTATTTT
CASSPRDTQYF
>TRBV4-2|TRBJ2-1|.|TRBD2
TGTGCCAGCAGCCAACCTCTGGGACTAGCGGGAGTCTACAATGAGCAGTTCTTC
CASSQPLGLAGVYNEQFF
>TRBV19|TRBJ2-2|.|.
TGTGCCAGTAGTATAGGTCCCGTCCCCCGGACCGGGGAGCTGTTTTTT
CASSIGPVPRTGELFF
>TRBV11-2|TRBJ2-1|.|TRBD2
TGTGCCAGCAGCACGGGACTAGCGGGAAATAATGAGCAGTTCTTC
CASSTGLAGNNEQFF
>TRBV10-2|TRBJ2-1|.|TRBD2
TGCGCCAGCAGTGAGTCGCTAGCGGGTTGGAATGAGCAGTTCTTC
CASSESLAGWNEQFF
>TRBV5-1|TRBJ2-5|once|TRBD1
TGCGCCAGCAGCTTCGGGACAGACCCGTACCAAGAGACCCAGTACTTC
CASSFGTDPYQETQYF
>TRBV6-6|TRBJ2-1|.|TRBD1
TGTGCCAGCAGGAGAGACGGGACAGTCATGATGAATGAGCAGTTCTTC
CASRRDGTVMMNEQFF
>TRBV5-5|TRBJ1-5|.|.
TGTGCCAGCAGCTTGTACGGGGTAGGCGATCAGCCCCAGCATTTT
CASSLYGVGDQPQHF
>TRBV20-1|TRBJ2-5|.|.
TGCAGTGCTAGAGTTGCGGAGACCCAGTACTTC
CSARVAETQYF
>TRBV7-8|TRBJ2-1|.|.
TGTGCCAGCAGCTACTCGGGGTCCTCCTCCTACAATGAGCAGTTCTTC
CASSYSGSSSYNEQFF
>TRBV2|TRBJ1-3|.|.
TGTGCCAGCAGTGATTCGGGGGGCATGGGAAACACCATATATTTT
CASSDSGGMGNTIYF
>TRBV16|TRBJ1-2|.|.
TGTGCCAGCAGCCAATTCGGGAACGGCTACACCTTC
CASSQFGNGYTF
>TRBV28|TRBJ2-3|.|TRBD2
TGTGCCAGCAGTCCCGGGACTAGCGGGACGTACACAGATACGCAGTATTTT
CASSPGTSGTYTDTQYF
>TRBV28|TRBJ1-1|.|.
TGTGCCAGCAAGAAGACAGGGAACACTGAAGCTTTCTTT
CASKKTGNTEAFF
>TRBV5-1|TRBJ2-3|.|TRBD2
TGCGCCAGCAGCTTGTTTCTAGCGGGAAAAGATACGCAGTATTTT
CASSLFLAGKDTQYF
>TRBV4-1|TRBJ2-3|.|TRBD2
TGCGCCAGCAGCCAAGGACTGTGGACTAGTGGATATATAGATACGCAGTATTTT
CASSQGLWTSGYIDTQYF
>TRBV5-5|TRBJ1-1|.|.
TGTGCCAGCAGCTGGTCAGTAAACACTGAAGCTTTCTTT
CASSWSVNTEAFF
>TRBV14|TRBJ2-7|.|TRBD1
TGTGCCAGCAGCCACCACATCAGGACAGGGGGGTCCTACGAGCAGTACTTC
CASSHHIRTGGSYEQYF
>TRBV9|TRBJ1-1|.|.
TGTGCCAGCAGCGTAGGGGGGGAGGCTGAAGCTTTCTTT
CASSVGGEAEAFF
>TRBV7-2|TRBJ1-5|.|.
TGTGCCAGCAGCTTCCCACAGGTCTATAGCAATCAGCCCCAGCATTTT
CASSFPQVYSNQPQHF
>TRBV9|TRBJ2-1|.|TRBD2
TGTGCCAGCAGCGTTAGCGGGAGAGAAAGTGATGAGCAGTTCTTC
CASSVSGRESDEQFF
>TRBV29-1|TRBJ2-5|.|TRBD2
TGCAGCGTTGGTCGGGGTTCGGCGGGAGGGCAAGAGACCCAGTACTTC
CSVGRGSAGGQETQYF
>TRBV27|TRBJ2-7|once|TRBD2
TGTGCCAGCAGCCTACTAGCGGGGGTCTACGAGCAGTACTTC
CASSLLAGVYEQYF
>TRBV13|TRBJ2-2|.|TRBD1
TGTGCCAGCAGCGTCCGGGACAGGGTACGGTGGGACACCGGGGAGCTGTTTTTT
CASSVRDRVRWDTGELFF
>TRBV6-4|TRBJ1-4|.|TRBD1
TGTGCCAGCAGTGCACCCGGGACAGGGTCTATTAAAGGCACTAATGAAAAACTGTTTTTT
CASSAPGTGSIKGTNEKLFF
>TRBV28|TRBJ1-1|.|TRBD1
TGTGCCAGCGGACAGGGGGATCGCGCTGAAGCTTTCTTT
CASGQGDRAEAFF
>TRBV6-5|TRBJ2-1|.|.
TGTGCCAGCAGACTACGGAATGAGCAGTTCTTC
CASRLRNEQFF
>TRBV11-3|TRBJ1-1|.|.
TGTGCCAGCAGCCCGAAAACGACAGGTGAGAACACTGAAGCTTTCTTT
CASSPKTTGENTEAFF
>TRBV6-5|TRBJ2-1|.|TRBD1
TGTGCCAGCAGTTACGATGGACAGGCCTACAATGAGCAGTTCTTC
CASSYDGQAYNEQFF
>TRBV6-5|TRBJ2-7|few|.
TGTGCCAGCAGGACGAATCTAGCTTCCTACGAGCAGTACTTC
CASRTNLASYEQYF
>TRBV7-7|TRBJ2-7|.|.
TGTGCTAGCAGCTTAGCGGAGGGTGCCGAGCAGTACTTC
CASSLAEGAEQYF
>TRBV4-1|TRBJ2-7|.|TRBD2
TGCGCCAGCAGCCAGTATAATAGCGGGAGGGCCTCCTACGAGCAGTACTTC
CASSQYNSGRASYEQYF